A single sample gave rise to the 23 T cell receptor beta chains below, sequenced in a study of shared clonotypes between healthy human individuals. Clones were read by immunoSEQ multiplex PCR, and TCRdb kept only the in-frame ones, dropping some. Of 2 million or so clones listed, 90% to 95% are singletons. Sequences were obtained from naive CD4+ T cells sorted from blood. Subset of the sample: CD45RA+ positively selected. The receptor set was obtained from a man between 18 and 35 years old in good health.

A remark on this clone: The sample holds other DNA sequences that translate to the same CDR3. The genes are TRBV28 and TRBJ1-2; D is ambiguous. The CDR3 totals 12 residues. The germline V gene has CDR1 MDHEN and CDR2 SYDVKM. Trimming removed 2 bases at V and 8 bases at J, with 9 bases between. The CDR3 DNA sequence: TGTGCCAGCAGTTTAGGGGTGGGCGGCTACACCTTC. This codes for CASSLGVGGYTF.

V usage is TRBV6-1 and J usage is TRBJ2-4, with D maybe TRBD1 (5 bases). The V end was cut by 4 bases, the J end by 8 bases, with 18 bases between. Looked up from germline, CDR1 is MNHNS and CDR2 is SASEGT. The length of the CDR3 is 15 residues. CDR3 coding DNA: TGTGCCAGCAGTGTCCGAACTGACCCACAGGACATTCAGTACTTC. Its protein is CASSVRTDPQDIQYF.

In DNA, the CDR3 is TGTGCCAGCAGTTTATATGGACAGGGGTCCTACGAGCAGTACTTC. It is translated as CASSLYGQGSYEQYF. The V and J genes are TRBV27 and TRBJ2-7; TRBD1 matches 9 bases. With 1 base clipped from V and 1 base from J, the junction kept 2 bases outside the gene matches. CDR1 is MNHEY and CDR2 is SMNVEV in the germline V gene (reference sequence). This CDR3 has 15 residues.

In nucleotides, the CDR3 is TGTGCCAGCAGTAACGACAGAAACTATGGCTACACCTTC. Amino acid sequence: CASSNDRNYGYTF. The rearrangement joins TRBV28 to TRBJ1-2; the D gene is possibly TRBD1 (5 bases). This CDR3 contains 13 residues. Trimming stripped 5 bases from V and 2 bases from J, with 9 bases between. Germline-derived CDR1 and CDR2 are MDHEN and SYDVKM.

The chain carries TRBV30 and TRBJ1-1, with D possibly matching TRBD1 (5 bases). Per the germline V gene, CDR1 is GTSNPN and CDR2 is SVGIG (reference sequence). This CDR3 is 13 amino acids long. V was trimmed by 8 bases and J by 6 bases, leaving 19 bases between them. CDR3 residues: CAQGGARTPEAFF. Written as DNA, the CDR3 is TGTGCCCAAGGTGGGGCCCGAACCCCTGAAGCTTTCTTT.

V usage is TRBV28 and J usage is TRBJ1-2, with a tentative D call TRBD1 (5 bases). This CDR3 comprises 15 residues. Trimming stripped 5 bases from V and 1 base from J, with 14 bases between. Per the germline V gene, CDR1 is MDHEN and CDR2 is SYDVKM. Written as DNA, the CDR3 is TGTGCCAGCAGTCCCGCGGGACGGATTAACTATGGCTACACCTTC. As protein: CASSPAGRINYGYTF.

This clone was counted a single time. The chain has TRBV19 and TRBJ1-5, with D unresolved. Trimming removed 3 bases from V and 6 bases from J, with 15 bases in between. The CDR3 totals 15 residues. Germline V gene data show CDR1 as LNHDA and CDR2 as SQIVND (reference sequence). Here the CDR3 reads CASSIQTTLGQPQHF. Written as DNA, the CDR3 is TGTGCCAGTAGTATTCAGACTACGTTGGGTCAGCCCCAGCATTTT.

The chain recombines TRBV7-9 with TRBJ2-7; D call uncertain. This CDR3 region has 15 residues. V lost 1 base, J lost 3 bases, and 13 bases lay in between. The germline CDR1 and CDR2 sequences are SEHNR and FQNEAQ (reference sequence). As DNA, the CDR3 is TGTGCCAGCAGCTTAGATGCAGGCCCGGGCTACGAGCAGTACTTC. It specifies CASSLDAGPGYEQYF.

The genes are TRBV2 and TRBJ1-5; 7 bases map to TRBD1. This CDR3 is built from 15 residues. Germline loops: CDR1 SNHLY, CDR2 FYNNEI. Germline trimming cut 6 bases from V and 5 bases from J; bases unmatched to any gene: 10. CDR3 coding DNA: TGTGCCAGCAGCTCTCCGAGGGACAGATATCAGCCCCAGCATTTT. It encodes CASSSPRDRYQPQHF.

Concerning this clone itself: The sample carries other DNA sequences with the same CDR3. The CDR3 DNA is TGTGCCAGCAGCGTAGACCCGGACAGTAACACTGAAGCTTTCTTT. It yields the protein CASSVDPDSNTEAFF. This sequence joins TRBV9 and TRBJ1-1; tentatively, D is TRBD1 (6 bases). Germline CDR1 is SGDLS and CDR2 is YYNGEE. V was pared by 0 bases and J by 2 bases, with 11 bases between. The CDR3 contains 15 residues.

The chain carries TRBV29-1 and TRBJ2-3, with D unclear. The CDR3 sequence is 14 residues long. Germline V gives CDR1 SQVTM, CDR2 ANQGSEA. The ends were cut back, 1 base at V and 3 bases at J, with 11 bases in the middle. The CDR3 spells CSVEATRSTDTQYF. In DNA form, the CDR3 reads TGCAGCGTTGAAGCCACCCGATCTACAGATACGCAGTATTTT.

For this clone: The sample holds other DNA sequences that translate to the same CDR3. The gene calls are TRBV6-5 and TRBJ2-7, with 8 bases lining up with TRBD1. The V gene end was trimmed by 6 bases and the J gene end by 3 bases; junction bases not matched to a gene: 7. CDR3 size: 14 residues. From germline, CDR1 is MNHEY and CDR2 SVGAGI. CDR3 residues: CASSRGTGDYEQYF. CDR3 DNA: TGTGCCAGCAGCCGTGGGACAGGAGACTACGAGCAGTACTTC.

The V call is TRBV27, the J call TRBJ1-6; D unclear. Trimming pared 6 bases from V and 10 bases from J, leaving 22 bases between. CDR1 MNHEY and CDR2 SMNVEV come from the germline V gene (reference sequence). This CDR3 comprises 16 residues. In DNA, the CDR3 is TGTGCCAGCAGCTTACTATCTAGCACCTTAGGGTCACCCCTCCACTTT. This encodes CASSLLSSTLGSPLHF.

This chain links TRBV5-6 with TRBJ1-1; TRBD1 matches 8 bases. Germline V gives CDR1 SGHDT, CDR2 YYEEEE. The CDR3 is 14 amino acids. J lost 4 bases, V lost 4 bases, and 6 bases had no gene match. In DNA form, the CDR3 reads TGTGCCAGCAGCGGAGACAGGGGTGGCACTGAAGCTTTCTTT. Protein product: CASSGDRGGTEAFF.

The genes are TRBV19 and TRBJ1-2, with D unresolved. V was clipped by 3 bases and J by 4 bases, with 12 bases between them. From germline, CDR1 is LNHDA and CDR2 SQIVND (reference sequence). This CDR3 region has 14 residues. CDR3 DNA: TGTGCCAGTAGTATTCAAGGCGGACTCTATGGCTACACCTTC. This sequence encodes CASSIQGGLYGYTF.

The J gene is TRBJ2-1, the V gene TRBV5-1, with D perhaps matching TRBD1 (6 bases). Germline V gene lookup returns CDR1 SGHRS and CDR2 YFSETQ. The ends were cut back, 4 bases at V and 8 bases at J, with 13 bases in the middle. This CDR3 is 13 amino acids long. Here the CDR3 DNA reads TGCGCCAGCAGCGCCGGGGACACCTATGAGCAGTTCTTC. Its translation is CASSAGDTYEQFF.

The genes are TRBV5-8 and TRBJ1-6; TRBD1 matches 8 bases. Unmatched junction bases numbered 4, after V lost 4 bases and J lost 10 bases. The CDR3 totals 13 residues. Germline V gene sequence: CDR1 SGHTS, CDR2 YDEGEE. Here the CDR3 DNA reads TGTGCCAGCAGCATACAGGGGGGCTCACCCCTCCACTTT. Translated: CASSIQGGSPLHF.

In regard to this clone: The sample carries other DNA sequences with the same CDR3. The chain combines TRBV7-3 with TRBJ2-5; TRBD2 matches 7 bases. The trim removed 1 base at V and 2 bases at J, leaving 4 bases unmatched. CDR1 is SGHTA and CDR2 is FQGTGA in the germline V gene. This CDR3 comprises 15 residues. CDR3 DNA sequence: TGTGCCAGCAGCTTAAGTGCGGGGGATCAAGAGACCCAGTACTTC. As protein: CASSLSAGDQETQYF.

The CDR3 coding sequence is TGTGCCAGCAGCACCAGCGGCCAGGGATATAATTCACCCCTCCACTTT. This sequence encodes CASSTSGQGYNSPLHF. The J gene is TRBJ1-6, the V gene TRBV9; a weak D match, TRBD1 (5 bases). V lost 4 bases, J lost 4 bases, and 15 bases lay in between. This CDR3 is 16 amino acids long. From germline, CDR1 is SGDLS and CDR2 YYNGEE.

The J gene is TRBJ2-7, the V gene TRBV29-1, with D perhaps assigned TRBD1 or TRBD2 (6 bases each). Germline CDR1 and CDR2: SQVTM and ANQGSEA. Trimming shortened V by 2 bases and J by 7 bases, and 18 bases separated the two germline ends. The CDR3 runs to 14 residues. The chain's CDR3 is CSVEHPGAPGEQYF. The CDR3 DNA reads TGCAGCGTTGAACACCCGGGGGCGCCAGGGGAGCAGTACTTC.

The rearrangement links TRBV4-1 to TRBJ1-2; TRBD1 is a possible D gene (6 bases). The V end lost 0 bases, the J end lost 7 bases, and 12 bases lay between the germline ends. CDR3 size: 14 residues. CDR1 and CDR2 from the germline V gene are MGHRA and YSYEKL. Here the CDR3 DNA reads TGCGCCAGCAGCCAAGATACTGGGGGCCGTGGCTACACCTTC. Translated: CASSQDTGGRGYTF.

V usage is TRBV29-1 and J usage is TRBJ1-5, with no clear D. This CDR3 is built from 12 residues. In germline, CDR1 is SQVTM, CDR2 ANQGSEA. V was clipped by 5 bases and J by 7 bases, with 12 bases between them. This CDR3 is CSVKITGQPQHF. CDR3 nucleotide sequence: TGCAGCGTTAAGATTACCGGGCAGCCCCAGCATTTT. Full variable domain (missing parts from reference TRBV29-1 and TRBJ1-5): SAVISQKPSRDICQRGTSLTIQCQVDSQVTMMFWYRQQPGQSLTLIATANQGSEATYESGFVIDKFPISRPNLTFSTLTVSNMSPEDSSIYLCSVKITGQPQHFGDGTRLSIL.

The CDR3 here is CASSLSPGAYYNEQFF. In DNA, the CDR3 is TGTGCCAGCAGCTTATCACCAGGGGCCTACTACAATGAGCAGTTCTTC. This chain connects TRBV7-3 to TRBJ2-1; tentatively, D is TRBD1 (6 bases). Germline V gene lookup returns CDR1 SGHTA and CDR2 FQGTGA. V lost 2 bases, J lost 3 bases, and 14 bases lay in between. This CDR3 is built from 16 residues.